This T cell receptor beta chain was recovered during a study of blood T cell repertoires in COVID-19. The wider study: Both acute and convalescent COVID-19 samples were obtained from the United States, Italy and Spain. Sources were T cells, B-cell-depleted T cells, or PBMCs; the material itself was cDNA or gDNA.

The V and J ends lost 5 bases and 7 bases, in that order; junction bases with no gene match: 8. CDR1 LNHDA and CDR2 SQIVND come from the germline V gene (reference sequence). This CDR3 region has 15 residues. The Seattle patients joined while their infection was active and were tracked longitudinally afterward. Original analysis: Amplification of reference gene primers was used by the study to estimate nucleated cell counts. Here immunoSEQ multiplex PCR was the method, and the copy in TCRdb shows in-frame clones only, minus some. The V and J calls and clone size are taken from that table; D and trimming were inferred from the DNA. Of around 300,000 clones detected, 80% to 90% appear once; the ten largest clones hold 6.3%.

The chain recombines TRBV19 with TRBJ2-1; 10 bases line up with TRBD2. The TCR was taken from a woman in her forties or fifties with COVID-19, enrolled during active disease. The sequencing input was peripheral blood. The CDR3 DNA reads as TGTGCCAGTAGTTTAGCGGGAGGTCTCGCGAATGAGCAGTTCTTC. Translating gives CASSLAGGLANEQFF. Full variable domain (missing parts from reference TRBV19 and TRBJ2-1): DGGITQSPKYLFRKEGQNVTLSCEQNLNHDAMYWYRQDPGQGLRLIYYSQIVNDFQKGDIAEGYSVSREKKESFPLTVTSAQKNPTAFYLCASSLAGGLANEQFFGPGTRLTVL.